The rows below give T cell receptor beta chains drawn from one sample of a study of blood T cell repertoires in COVID-19. Libraries were prepared by immunoSEQ multiplex PCR; TCRdb keeps only in-frame clonotypes and omits some of them. This sample yields over 150,000 clones, of which approximately 80% are seen a single time; nearly 3.5% belongs to the top ten. The specimen was PBMCs or T cells enriched from blood (not recorded which). Receptors were obtained from a woman aged 55-70 years who had recovered from COVID-19. CDR3s include the opening cysteine and the closing phenylalanine or tryptophan. The order of the fields is V gene, J gene, D gene, clone size, CDR3 protein, CDR3 DNA. D genes are given only for firm matches. Only some rows state a clone size, as once, few, many or a class for expanded clones.

v_gene: TRBV5-1
j_gene: TRBJ2-3
d_gene: TRBD2
abundance: -
CDR3aa: CASSFLAGGAADTQYF
CDR3nt: TGCGCCAGCAGCTTCCTAGCGGGGGGCGCCGCAGATACGCAGTATTTT

v_gene: TRBV7-2
j_gene: TRBJ2-7
d_gene: -
abundance: -
CDR3aa: CASSFQFAYEQYF
CDR3nt: TGTGCCAGCAGCTTTCAGTTTGCCTACGAGCAGTACTTC

v_gene: TRBV9
j_gene: TRBJ2-7
d_gene: -
abundance: -
CDR3aa: CATPGQLEFYEQYF
CDR3nt: TGTGCTACCCCCGGACAGCTAGAGTTCTACGAGCAGTACTTC

v_gene: TRBV5-8
j_gene: TRBJ2-6
d_gene: TRBD1
abundance: -
CDR3aa: CASSPDPDRVSSGANVLTF
CDR3nt: TGTGCCAGCAGCCCCGACCCCGACAGGGTAAGCTCTGGGGCCAACGTCCTGACTTTC

v_gene: TRBV7-6
j_gene: TRBJ1-2
d_gene: -
abundance: -
CDR3aa: CASSWGPESDYGYTF
CDR3nt: TGTGCCAGCAGCTGGGGCCCGGAGTCGGATTATGGCTACACCTTC

v_gene: TRBV5-1
j_gene: TRBJ2-7
d_gene: TRBD2
abundance: -
CDR3aa: CASSRYTSGGATGYEQYF
CDR3nt: TGCGCCAGCAGCCGATACACTAGCGGGGGGGCGACGGGGTACGAGCAGTACTTC

v_gene: TRBV19
j_gene: TRBJ1-6
d_gene: TRBD1
abundance: many
CDR3aa: CASSAKAGQNSPLHF
CDR3nt: TGTGCCAGTAGCGCTAAGGCGGGACAGAATTCACCCCTCCACTTT

v_gene: TRBV5-5
j_gene: TRBJ2-5
d_gene: -
abundance: -
CDR3aa: CASSLGAVQETQYF
CDR3nt: TGTGCCAGCAGCTTGGGGGCAGTCCAAGAGACCCAGTACTTC

v_gene: TRBV7-2
j_gene: TRBJ2-4
d_gene: -
abundance: -
CDR3aa: CASSLRVIQYF
CDR3nt: TGTGCCAGCAGCTTACGGGTTATTCAGTACTTC

v_gene: TRBV5-1
j_gene: TRBJ2-7
d_gene: TRBD1
abundance: -
CDR3aa: CASSSTPDRVDEQYF
CDR3nt: TGCGCCAGCAGCTCGACCCCGGACAGGGTGGACGAGCAGTACTTC

v_gene: TRBV25-1
j_gene: TRBJ1-2
d_gene: -
abundance: -
CDR3aa: CASSDRQAYGYTF
CDR3nt: TGTGCCAGCAGTGACAGACAGGCCTATGGCTACACCTTC

v_gene: TRBV19
j_gene: TRBJ1-5
d_gene: TRBD1
abundance: -
CDR3aa: CASSLKTGQGYQPQHF
CDR3nt: TGTGCCAGTAGCCTCAAGACGGGACAGGGGTATCAGCCCCAGCATTTT

v_gene: TRBV19
j_gene: TRBJ2-1
d_gene: -
abundance: -
CDR3aa: CASSNTGAVGNEQFF
CDR3nt: TGTGCCAGTAGTAACACAGGAGCTGTGGGCAATGAGCAGTTCTTC

v_gene: TRBV3-1/TRBV3-2
j_gene: TRBJ2-5
d_gene: -
abundance: -
CDR3aa: CASSQYLQETQYF
CDR3nt: TGTGCCAGCAGCCAGTATCTTCAAGAGACCCAGTACTTC

v_gene: TRBV9
j_gene: TRBJ1-2
d_gene: TRBD1
abundance: few
CDR3aa: CASSGPGTGGSYGYTF
CDR3nt: TGTGCCAGCAGCGGACCCGGGACAGGGGGGTCCTATGGCTACACCTTC

v_gene: TRBV5-6
j_gene: TRBJ1-5
d_gene: -
abundance: -
CDR3aa: CASSLAKFTDGNQPQHF
CDR3nt: TGTGCCAGCAGCCTAGCTAAGTTTACAGATGGGAATCAGCCCCAGCATTTT

v_gene: TRBV9
j_gene: TRBJ2-1
d_gene: -
abundance: once
CDR3aa: CASSWESFF
CDR3nt: TGTGCCAGCAGCTGGGAGTCGTTCTTC

v_gene: TRBV15
j_gene: TRBJ1-6
d_gene: -
abundance: -
CDR3aa: CATSRDPGGGSPLHF
CDR3nt: TGTGCCACCAGCAGGGACCCGGGGGGAGGATCACCCCTCCACTTT

v_gene: TRBV4-2
j_gene: TRBJ2-3
d_gene: TRBD2
abundance: few
CDR3aa: CASSQEPQTSGGYTQYF
CDR3nt: TGTGCCAGCAGCCAAGAGCCCCAGACTAGCGGGGGTTATACGCAGTATTTT

v_gene: TRBV25-1
j_gene: TRBJ2-7
d_gene: TRBD1
abundance: -
CDR3aa: CASSDSGTGKGYEQYF
CDR3nt: TGTGCCAGCAGTGATTCTGGGACAGGGAAGGGCTACGAGCAGTACTTC

v_gene: TRBV7-2
j_gene: TRBJ1-5
d_gene: -
abundance: -
CDR3aa: CASSLEGLYSNQPQHF
CDR3nt: TGTGCCAGCAGCTTAGAGGGGCTTTATAGCAATCAGCCCCAGCATTTT

v_gene: TRBV2
j_gene: TRBJ2-2
d_gene: -
abundance: -
CDR3aa: CASRPGSTGELFF
CDR3nt: TGTGCCAGCAGGCCGGGGAGCACCGGGGAGCTGTTTTTT

v_gene: TRBV2
j_gene: TRBJ1-2
d_gene: TRBD1
abundance: -
CDR3aa: CASSTGQGAQANYGYTF
CDR3nt: TGTGCCAGCAGTACCGGACAGGGGGCGCAGGCTAACTATGGCTACACCTTC

v_gene: TRBV10-2
j_gene: TRBJ1-4
d_gene: TRBD1
abundance: -
CDR3aa: CASSGGQGSTNEKLFF
CDR3nt: TGCGCCAGCAGTGGGGGACAGGGGTCGACTAATGAAAAACTGTTTTTT

v_gene: TRBV6-6
j_gene: TRBJ2-3
d_gene: -
abundance: -
CDR3aa: CASRDQGQPNTDTQYF
CDR3nt: TGTGCCAGCAGGGACCAGGGGCAGCCTAACACAGATACGCAGTATTTT

v_gene: TRBV2
j_gene: TRBJ2-7
d_gene: TRBD2
abundance: -
CDR3aa: CASKLAGSHEQYF
CDR3nt: TGTGCCAGCAAATTAGCGGGGAGCCACGAGCAGTACTTC

v_gene: TRBV4-1
j_gene: TRBJ2-3
d_gene: TRBD2
abundance: -
CDR3aa: CASSHGLAGDTQYF
CDR3nt: TGCGCCAGCAGCCACGGACTAGCAGGGGATACGCAGTATTTT

v_gene: TRBV9
j_gene: TRBJ2-3
d_gene: -
abundance: -
CDR3aa: CASSVVEDSPSTDTQYF
CDR3nt: TGTGCCAGCAGCGTAGTGGAGGACAGCCCTAGCACAGATACGCAGTATTTT

v_gene: TRBV9
j_gene: TRBJ2-1
d_gene: TRBD2
abundance: -
CDR3aa: CASSPHLAGSYNEQFF
CDR3nt: TGTGCCAGCAGCCCGCATCTAGCGGGCTCCTACAATGAGCAGTTCTTC

v_gene: TRBV27
j_gene: TRBJ2-3
d_gene: TRBD1
abundance: -
CDR3aa: CASSRQGLHTQYF
CDR3nt: TGTGCCAGCAGCCGACAGGGGCTTCATACGCAGTATTTT

v_gene: TRBV6-5
j_gene: TRBJ2-7
d_gene: -
abundance: -
CDR3aa: CASSYVRAYEQYF
CDR3nt: TGTGCCAGCAGTTATGTCAGGGCCTACGAGCAGTACTTC

v_gene: TRBV5-1
j_gene: TRBJ1-1
d_gene: -
abundance: -
CDR3aa: CASSFADRTNTEAFF
CDR3nt: TGCGCCAGCAGCTTCGCCGACAGGACGAACACTGAAGCTTTCTTT